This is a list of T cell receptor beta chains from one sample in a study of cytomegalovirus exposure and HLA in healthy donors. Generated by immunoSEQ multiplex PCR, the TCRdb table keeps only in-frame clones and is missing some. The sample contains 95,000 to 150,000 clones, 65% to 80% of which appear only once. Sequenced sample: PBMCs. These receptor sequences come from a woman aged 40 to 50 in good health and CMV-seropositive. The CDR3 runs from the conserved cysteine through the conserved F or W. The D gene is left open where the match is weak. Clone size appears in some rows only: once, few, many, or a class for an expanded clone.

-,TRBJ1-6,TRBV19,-,TGTGCCAGTGGACTTCGAAATTCACCCCTCCACTTT,CASGLRNSPLHF
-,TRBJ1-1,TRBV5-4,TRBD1,TGTGCCAGCAGCTTGGCAGGGGGAGGGAACACTGAAGCTTTCTTT,CASSLAGGGNTEAFF
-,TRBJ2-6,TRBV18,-,TGTGCCAGCTCACCGAGCGGAAACTCTGGGGCCAACGTCCTGACTTTC,CASSPSGNSGANVLTF
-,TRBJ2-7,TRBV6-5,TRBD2,TGTGCCAGCAGTTCACTAGCGGGAGTCAACGAGCAGTACTTC,CASSSLAGVNEQYF
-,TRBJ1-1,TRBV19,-,TGTGCCAGTAGTATGGGTGACTCTGAAGCTTTCTTT,CASSMGDSEAFF
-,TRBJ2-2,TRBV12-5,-,TGTGCTAGTGCCCCTGGGGGAGGATCACCCGGGGAGCTGTTTTTT,CASAPGGGSPGELFF
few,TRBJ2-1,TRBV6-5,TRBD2,TGTGCCAGCAGTTACTGGGCTAGCGGGAGCAATGAGCAGTTCTTC,CASSYWASGSNEQFF
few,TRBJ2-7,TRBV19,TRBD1,TGTGCCAGTAGTATAGACCTAACAGGGGGCCGGGACGAGCAGTACTTC,CASSIDLTGGRDEQYF
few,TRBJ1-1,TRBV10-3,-,TGTGCCATTTCACCTAACCCAGGGCGGGAAGCTTTCTTT,CAISPNPGREAFF
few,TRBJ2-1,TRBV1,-,TGCACCAGCAGCCTCAGCCGTCCTAGCGGGAGGGCCTTGGTAAATGAGCAGTTCTTC,CTSSLSRPSGRALVNEQFF
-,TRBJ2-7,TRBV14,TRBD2,TGTGCCAGCCGGGGGACTAGCGGGTCCGCCTACGAGCAGTACTTC,CASRGTSGSAYEQYF
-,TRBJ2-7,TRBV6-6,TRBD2,TGTGCCAGCAGGGGGGCTAGCGGGGGCCTCGGGTACGAGCAGTACTTC,CASRGASGGLGYEQYF
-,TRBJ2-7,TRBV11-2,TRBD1,TGTGCCAGCAGCTTCGACAGGGGACCACTCTACGAGCAGTACTTC,CASSFDRGPLYEQYF
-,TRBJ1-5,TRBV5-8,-,TGTGCCAGCAGCCTCGGGTCGATGAGCAATCAGCCCCAGCATTTT,CASSLGSMSNQPQHF
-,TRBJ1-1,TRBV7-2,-,TGTGCCAGCAGCTTAGGACAGAACACTGAAGCTTTCTTT,CASSLGQNTEAFF